Below, 20 T cell receptor beta chains from the same sample are listed, as sequenced in a study of patients and donors after allogeneic stem cell transplantation. TCRdb reprocessed the RT-PCR reads with MiXCR, giving one entry per CDR3 protein. The repertoire holds about 110,000 distinct CDR3 sequences, with 35% as singletons. Sequenced: blood, either unsorted or a sorted T cell fraction (not recorded which). These receptors all stem from a human donor who was either an allogeneic HSCT recipient or a stem cell or donor lymphocyte infusion donor (not recorded which). It is not recorded whose cells these are; they may come from a transplant donor.

This clonotype was observed a few times. This chain connects TRBV7-2 to TRBJ2-3; unclear D gene. The V gene's germline CDR1 is SGHTA and CDR2 FQGNSA. V dropped 5 bases and J dropped 6 bases, with 9 bases sitting between them. The CDR3 is made up of 12 amino acids. Here the CDR3 DNA reads TGTGCCAGCAGCCGAATGGGGGATACGCAGTATTTT. Protein sequence: CASSRMGDTQYF.

The chain has TRBV20-1 and TRBJ2-3; D is possibly TRBD2 (5 bases). With 2 bases removed from V and 0 bases from J, the gap between germline ends came to 15 bases. The CDR3 runs to 16 residues. Germline lookup yields CDR1 DFQATT and CDR2 SNEGSKA (reference sequence). The CDR3 DNA sequence: TGCAGTGCTAGAATCACCTTAGCGCCAAGCACAGATACGCAGTATTTT. Its protein is CSARITLAPSTDTQYF.

Notes on this clonotype: Germline is not matched at one junction end, which may reflect a read error. This rearrangement joins TRBV20-1 to TRBJ2-7; D uncertain. Germline V gene data show CDR1 as DFQATT and CDR2 as SNEGSKA (reference sequence). The CDR3 is 11 residues long. The CDR3 loop is CSAREPPFGWF. DNA of the CDR3: TGCAGTGCTAGAGAACCCCCCTTTGGGTGGTTC.

This chain connects TRBV4-3 to TRBJ2-5; D possibly corresponds to TRBD1 (6 bases). This CDR3 is 13 amino acids long. Germline CDR1 and CDR2: LGHNA and YSLEER. Trimming stripped 4 bases from V and 5 bases from J, with 11 bases between. The CDR3 DNA reads TGCGCCAGCAGCCGGGAAGGGGGTGAGACCCAGTACTTC. Protein: CASSREGGETQYF.

There are a few counts of this clonotype. This sequence joins TRBV18 and TRBJ1-1; no definite D call. The CDR3 totals 12 residues. V was clipped by 2 bases and J by 8 bases, with 9 bases between them. Germline CDR1 KGHSH, CDR2 LQKENI. The CDR3 DNA is TGTGCCAGCTCACCAGAGGGAACCGAAGCTTTCTTT. It specifies CASSPEGTEAFF.

The table lists this clonotype with many counts. This rearrangement joins TRBV7-2 to TRBJ1-5, with D tentatively TRBD1 (5 bases). The CDR3 has 16 residues. V was cut by 1 base and J by 0 bases, with 10 bases left in between. Germline CDR1 reads SGHTA; CDR2 reads FQGNSA. Here the CDR3 reads CASSLVSTGSNQPQHF. The CDR3, as DNA: TGTGCCAGCAGCTTAGTGTCTACAGGTAGCAATCAGCCCCAGCATTTT.

This chain joins TRBV15 and TRBJ1-1, with no clear D. This CDR3 is 12 amino acids long. The germline V and J ends were trimmed by 2 bases and 1 base, with 2 bases remaining between them. The V gene's germline CDR1 is LNHNV and CDR2 YYDKDF (reference sequence). The CDR3 bases are TGTGCCACCAGCAGAACGAACACTGAAGCTTTCTTT. It yields the protein CATSRTNTEAFF.

This chain connects TRBV3-1 to TRBJ1-1; D is possibly TRBD1 (6 bases). V was clipped by 3 bases and J by 1 base, with 9 bases between them. The germline CDR1 and CDR2 sequences are LGHDT and YNNKEL (reference sequence). The CDR3 length is 14 residues. Here the CDR3 DNA reads TGTGCCAGCAGCCAGTCGGGACAGAACACTGAAGCTTTCTTT. It translates to CASSQSGQNTEAFF.

This chain links TRBV20-1 with TRBJ1-5; D remains ambiguous. The CDR3 loop spans 13 amino acids. V was clipped by 1 base and J by 0 bases, with 4 bases between them. CDR1 is DFQATT and CDR2 is SNEGSKA in the germline V gene (reference sequence). The chain's CDR3 is CSARGYSNQPQHF. CDR3 bases: TGCAGTGCTAGAGGGTATAGCAATCAGCCCCAGCATTTT.

The V call is TRBV6-1, the J call TRBJ2-1; D perhaps matches TRBD1 (6 bases). Germline V gene data show CDR1 as MNHNS and CDR2 as SASEGT. Trimming pared 4 bases from V and 8 bases from J, leaving 18 bases between. The CDR3 has 15 residues. In DNA form, the CDR3 reads TGTGCCAGCAGTGTACCCCGGGACATCGGGGATGAGCAGTTCTTC. It is translated as CASSVPRDIGDEQFF.

This clonotype was seen a few times. The chain uses TRBV12-3 or TRBV12-4 and TRBJ1-4; a weak D match, TRBD1 (6 bases). CDR3 size: 13 residues. Trimming removed 1 base at V and 9 bases at J, with 9 bases between. Here the CDR3 DNA reads TGTGCCAGCAGTTTAGGGGGGCCTCAAAAACTGTTTTTT. Translation gives CASSLGGPQKLFF.

The CDR3 region is CASSLSGSTDNEQFF. The CDR3 coding sequence is TGCGCCAGCAGCTTGAGCGGGAGCACGGACAATGAGCAGTTCTTC. The rearrangement uses TRBV5-1 and TRBJ2-1, with 8 nucleotides matching TRBD2. Trimming removed 1 base from V and 5 bases from J; junction bases left unmatched: 5. CDR3 length: 15 amino acids. CDR1 SGHRS and CDR2 YFSETQ come from the germline V gene.

This clonotype turned up a few times. The chain couples TRBV30 to TRBJ1-5, with D tentatively TRBD1 (5 bases). Deletions cut 1 base from V and 6 bases from J, with 10 bases between. CDR1 is GTSNPN and CDR2 is SVGIG in the germline V gene (reference sequence). The length of the CDR3 is 13 residues. CDR3 amino acids: CAWSAWGGQPQHF. In DNA, the CDR3 is TGTGCCTGGAGTGCGTGGGGCGGTCAGCCCCAGCATTTT.

This clonotype was seen only a few times. The gene calls are TRBV7-2 and TRBJ1-6; tentative D call: TRBD1 (5 bases). The V gene's germline CDR1 is SGHTA and CDR2 FQGNSA. Trimming stripped 2 bases from V and 5 bases from J, with 7 bases between. The CDR3 has 14 amino acids. The DNA of the CDR3 is TGTGCCAGCAGCTTACCCAGGGATAATTCACCCCTCCACTTT. This gives the protein CASSLPRDNSPLHF.

The gene calls are TRBV12-3 or TRBV12-4 and TRBJ2-2, with TRBD1 matching 7 bases. With V trimmed by 6 bases and J by 2 bases, 9 bases remained unmatched. This CDR3 has 16 residues. This chain's CDR3 is CASSRQGTSNTGELFF. CDR3 DNA sequence: TGTGCCAGCAGCCGACAGGGAACCTCCAACACCGGGGAGCTGTTTTTT.

This rearrangement joins TRBV6-6 to TRBJ2-1; either TRBD1 or TRBD2 may fit D (5 bases each). The CDR3 is 16 residues long. The germline V and J ends were trimmed by 3 bases and 6 bases, with 18 bases remaining between them. Germline-derived CDR1 and CDR2 are MNHNY and SVGAGI (reference sequence). The CDR3 coding sequence is TGTGCCAGCAGTTATCCCGGGACGAGAAGGGGCAATGAGCAGTTCTTC. Residues: CASSYPGTRRGNEQFF.

There are a few counts of this clonotype. The J gene is TRBJ2-3, the V gene TRBV24-1; tentative D call: TRBD2 (6 bases). Per germline, CDR1 KGHDR and CDR2 SFDVKD. The CDR3 sequence is 13 residues long. V was trimmed by 8 bases and J by 2 bases, leaving 10 bases between them. The CDR3 DNA follows: TGTGCCACCACCGGGGGTACCACAGATACGCAGTATTTT. As protein: CATTGGTTDTQYF.

There are a few counts of this clonotype. The chain is built from TRBV29-1 and TRBJ1-1, with no clear D. The germline CDR1 and CDR2 sequences are SQVTM and ANQGSEA. CDR3 length: 11 residues. The V and J ends lost 2 bases and 5 bases respectively, with 6 bases between them. This CDR3 is CSVERWTEAFF. The CDR3 nucleotides are TGCAGCGTTGAACGGTGGACTGAAGCTTTCTTT.

This clonotype occurred a few times. The chain joins TRBV20-1 to TRBJ2-4; tentatively, D is TRBD2 (5 bases). V dropped 3 bases and J dropped 0 bases, with 18 bases sitting between them. The germline gives CDR1 DFQATT, CDR2 SNEGSKA (reference sequence). The CDR3 extends over 17 amino acids. Written as DNA, the CDR3 is TGCAGTGCTAGGCCGCTGAGGGCTAAACTAGCCAAAAACATTCAGTACTTC. Residues: CSARPLRAKLAKNIQYF.

This clonotype has only a few counts. The chain uses TRBV24-1 and TRBJ1-5; D remains ambiguous. Trimming removed 1 base from V and 0 bases from J, with 3 bases in between. The CDR3 is made up of 14 amino acids. Germline CDR1 is KGHDR and CDR2 is SFDVKD. Here the CDR3 reads CATSDLTSNQPQHF. In DNA form, the CDR3 reads TGTGCCACCAGTGATTTAACTAGCAATCAGCCCCAGCATTTT.